The 8 T cell receptor beta chains listed next were all sequenced from one sample in a study of early T cells in non-severe SARS-CoV-2 infection. Using its own MiXCR run on the 5' RACE reads, TCRdb lists one record per CDR3 protein. The sample has more than 55,000 distinct CDR3 sequences, 10% to 15% seen once; the top ten hold approximately 4.7%. The sequenced sample consisted of whole blood. The receptors here all came from an adult who was a healthcare worker with PCR-confirmed SARS-CoV-2 infection or an uninfected control (not recorded which).

Many counts were recorded for this clonotype. The chain combines TRBV2 with TRBJ2-1, with unresolved D. Per germline, CDR1 SNHLY and CDR2 FYNNEI. The germline V and J ends were trimmed by 1 base and 5 bases, with 9 bases remaining between them. The CDR3 covers 14 residues. The chain's CDR3 is CASSEEDMDNEQFF. CDR3 bases: TGTGCCAGCAGTGAAGAAGATATGGACAATGAGCAGTTCTTC. The complete variable domain, with remaining parts taken from reference TRBV2 and TRBJ2-1, reads EPEVTQTPSHQVTQMGQEVILRCVPISNHLYFYWYRQILGQKVEFLVSFYNNEISEKSEIFDDQFSVERPDGSNFTLKIRSTKLEDSAMYFCASSEEDMDNEQFFGPGTRLTVL.

This clonotype has only one observation. An end of the junction does not agree with germline; a read error may underlie this. The chain uses TRBV5-4 and TRBJ1-1; maybe TRBD1 (6 bases). This CDR3 has 17 amino acids. In germline, CDR1 is SGHNT, CDR2 YYREEE (reference sequence). DNA of the CDR3: TGTGCCAGCAGCTTGCGTATAGGCAGGGGAGTGAACTCTGAAGCTTTCTTT. It codes for CASSLRIGRGVNSEAFF.

This chain links TRBV13 with TRBJ2-1; TRBD1 matches 8 bases. Germline CDR1 PRHDT, CDR2 FYEKMQ (reference sequence). V lost 6 bases, J lost 12 bases, and 13 bases stayed unmatched. The CDR3 is 14 amino acids. The CDR3, as DNA: TGTGCCAGCAGATCCGGACAGGGACCAAGAAGGCAGTTCTTC. Translated: CASRSGQGPRRQFF. Variable domain in full (rest from reference TRBV13 and TRBJ2-1): AAGVIQSPRHLIKEKRETATLKCYPIPRHDTVYWYQQGPGQDPQFLISFYEKMQSDKGSIPDRFSAQQFSDYHSELNMSSLELGDSALYFCASRSGQGPRRQFFGPGTRLTVL.

There are many counts of this clonotype. The V and J genes are TRBV15 and TRBJ2-5; D perhaps matches TRBD2 (6 bases). V was pared by 1 base and J by 4 bases, with 13 bases between. The germline V gene encodes CDR1 LNHNV and CDR2 YYDKDF (reference sequence). CDR3 length: 15 amino acids. The chain's CDR3 is CATSRASELSETQYF. CDR3 in DNA: TGTGCCACCAGCAGAGCTAGCGAACTGTCAGAGACCCAGTACTTC.

This clonotype showed up many times. V usage is TRBV6-1 and J usage is TRBJ2-7, with 9 bases that match TRBD1. The CDR3 contains 13 residues. Germline V gene data show CDR1 as MNHNS and CDR2 as SASEGT. The ends lost 5 bases at V and 4 bases at J; junction bases unmatched: 3. CDR3 region: CASSKDRGYEQYF. The CDR3 DNA reads TGTGCCAGCAGTAAGGACAGGGGATACGAGCAGTACTTC.

This clonotype came up many times. This sequence joins TRBV6-2 or TRBV6-3 and TRBJ1-1; possible D gene TRBD1, 5 bases. CDR3 length: 11 amino acids. Trimming shortened V by 11 bases and J by 5 bases, and 12 bases separated the two germline ends. The germline gives CDR1 MNHEY, CDR2 SVGEGT. The CDR3 spells CAPRDVTEAFF. In DNA form, the CDR3 reads TGTGCCCCCAGGGACGTAACTGAAGCTTTCTTT.

This clonotype was counted a few times. The chain has TRBV2 and TRBJ2-2; 12 bases are a match to TRBD1. Per germline, CDR1 SNHLY and CDR2 FYNNEI. The CDR3 totals 15 residues. J lost 6 bases, V lost 5 bases, and 4 bases had no gene match. The CDR3: CASSPGQGAAGELFF. The CDR3 DNA is TGTGCCAGCAGTCCGGGACAGGGGGCTGCCGGGGAGCTGTTTTTT.

In this sample, this clonotype turned up a few times. CDR3 bases: TGTGCCAGCAGCGTAACGGGACAGGAGGCCAATGAGCAGTTCTTC. Encoded protein: CASSVTGQEANEQFF. The rearrangement links TRBV9 to TRBJ2-1; 8 nucleotides line up with TRBD1. The V segment lost 1 base and the J segment 6 bases; nucleotides outside the gene matches: 6. Germline values: CDR1 SGDLS, CDR2 YYNGEE. The CDR3 is made up of 15 amino acids.